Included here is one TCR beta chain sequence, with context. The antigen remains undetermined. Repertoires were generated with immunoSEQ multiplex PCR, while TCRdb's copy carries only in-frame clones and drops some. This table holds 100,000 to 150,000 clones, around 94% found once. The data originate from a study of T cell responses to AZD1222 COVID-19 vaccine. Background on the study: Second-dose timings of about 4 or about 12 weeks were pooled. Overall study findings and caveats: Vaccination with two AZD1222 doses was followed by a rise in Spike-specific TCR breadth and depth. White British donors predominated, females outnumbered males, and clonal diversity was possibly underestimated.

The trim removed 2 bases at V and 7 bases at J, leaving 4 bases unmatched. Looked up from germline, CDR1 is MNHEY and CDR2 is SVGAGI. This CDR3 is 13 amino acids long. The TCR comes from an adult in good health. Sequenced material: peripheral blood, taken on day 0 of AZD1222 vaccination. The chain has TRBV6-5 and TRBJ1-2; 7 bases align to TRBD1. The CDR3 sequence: CASSYRQGSGYTF. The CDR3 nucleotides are TGTGCCAGCAGTTACAGACAGGGTAGTGGCTACACCTTC.